This T cell receptor (beta chain) derives from a study of cytomegalovirus exposure and HLA in healthy donors. Study conclusions and caveats: The authors listed 180 or so TCR beta chains as cytomegalovirus-associated.

This cohort consisted of healthy bone marrow donors. In the PCR, 60 Vbeta and 13 Jbeta primers were used. Clones were read by immunoSEQ multiplex PCR, and TCRdb kept only the in-frame ones, dropping some. The profile covers 75,000 to 95,000 clones, with just under 85% appearing a single time and 5.6% taken by the ten largest. To note about this clone: What it binds is not known.

The sequence was obtained from a woman aged 18-29 years in good health and CMV-seropositive. Specimen: PBMCs.

CDR3 residues: CASSAVSGGPYNEQFF. Written as DNA, the CDR3 is TGTGCCAGCAGTGCAGTCAGCGGCGGGCCCTACAATGAGCAGTTCTTC. The V call is TRBV9, the J call TRBJ2-1, with a possible D match to TRBD2 (5 bases). The ends were cut back, 5 bases at V and 2 bases at J, with 17 bases in the middle. Germline V CDR1 and CDR2: SGDLS, YYNGEE. The CDR3 spans 16 residues.